This is a list of T cell receptor beta chains from one sample in a study of CD8 T cells in ankylosing spondylitis. TCRdb independently ran MiXCR on the 5' RACE reads; one entry per CDR3 protein. This sample yields 350,000 or so distinct CDR3 sequences, of which around a tenth are seen a single time; roughly a tenth belongs to the top ten. Sequencing was carried out using blood, either unsorted or a sorted T cell fraction (not recorded which). These receptors were obtained from a female donor with ankylosing spondylitis or in good health (not recorded which). CDR3s leave out the opening cysteine and the closing phenylalanine or tryptophan. Each record gives: V gene, J gene, CDR3 protein.

TRBV28,TRBJ2-3,ASSQGAEFHTQY
TRBV5-5,TRBJ2-3,ASSLTGTRVGTDTQY
TRBV20-1,TRBJ1-5,SAARTGQPQH
TRBV7-8,TRBJ2-7,ASSFFRDWEGEQY
TRBV7-8,TRBJ2-7,ASSLVGGIPYEQY
TRBV25-1,TRBJ2-7,ASSEGGLLEQY
TRBV5-1,TRBJ2-3,ASSLEGGVTDTQY
TRBV11-1,TRBJ2-1,ASSLVRGHNEQF
TRBV10-1,TRBJ2-5,ASSDPLETQY
TRBV4-1,TRBJ2-1,ASSQSTSGGPSSYNEQF
TRBV29-1,TRBJ1-4,SVRGPGGLNEKLF
TRBV15,TRBJ2-1,ATSRGLWGGEQF
TRBV20-1,TRBJ2-3,SAREATDTDTQY
TRBV12-3/TRBV12-4,TRBJ2-7,ASSSEQGTYEQY
TRBV20-1,TRBJ2-1,SAETGHSYNEQF
TRBV6-2/TRBV6-3,TRBJ2-7,ASRHRDRVHEQY
TRBV19,TRBJ1-2,ASSGEAPKKPYRYT
TRBV7-2,TRBJ1-2,ASSLGPENYNYGYT
TRBV27,TRBJ1-1,ASSLRQGGTLNTEAF
TRBV5-1,TRBJ2-2,ASKASVTNTGELF
TRBV28,TRBJ2-7,ATPDRVGYEQY
TRBV20-1,TRBJ2-7,SAKLGEHNAYEQY
TRBV20-1,TRBJ2-2,SARTLAAGELF
TRBV7-6,TRBJ2-7,ASRAAGGYEQY
TRBV5-1,TRBJ2-3,ASSWASGGSTDTQY
TRBV18,TRBJ2-4,ASSPQGGKNIQY
TRBV15,TRBJ2-7,ATSSETYEQY
TRBV20-1,TRBJ2-3,SALRTSGGGPDTQY
TRBV20-1,TRBJ2-1,SASGRTGQGGNEQF